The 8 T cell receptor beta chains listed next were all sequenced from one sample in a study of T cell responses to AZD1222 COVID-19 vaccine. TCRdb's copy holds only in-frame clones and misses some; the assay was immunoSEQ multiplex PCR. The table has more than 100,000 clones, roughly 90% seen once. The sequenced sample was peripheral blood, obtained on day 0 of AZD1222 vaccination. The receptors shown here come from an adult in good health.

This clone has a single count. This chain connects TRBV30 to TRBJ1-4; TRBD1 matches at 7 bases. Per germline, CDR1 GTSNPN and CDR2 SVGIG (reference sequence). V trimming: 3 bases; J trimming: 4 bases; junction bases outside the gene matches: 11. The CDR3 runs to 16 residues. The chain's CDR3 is CAWSIGGGTVNEKLFF. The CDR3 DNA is TGTGCCTGGAGCATAGGGGGGGGGACAGTTAATGAAAAACTGTTTTTT.

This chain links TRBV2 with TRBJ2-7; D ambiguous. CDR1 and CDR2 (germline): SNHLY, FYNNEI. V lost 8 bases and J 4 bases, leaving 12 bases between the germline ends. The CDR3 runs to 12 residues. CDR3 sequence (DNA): TGTGCCAGCTACTCCAGGCGGTACGAGCAGTACTTC. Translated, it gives CASYSRRYEQYF. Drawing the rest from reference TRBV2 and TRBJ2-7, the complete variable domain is EPEVTQTPSHQVTQMGQEVILRCVPISNHLYFYWYRQILGQKVEFLVSFYNNEISEKSEIFDDQFSVERPDGSNFTLKIRSTKLEDSAMYFCASYSRRYEQYFGPGTRLTVT.

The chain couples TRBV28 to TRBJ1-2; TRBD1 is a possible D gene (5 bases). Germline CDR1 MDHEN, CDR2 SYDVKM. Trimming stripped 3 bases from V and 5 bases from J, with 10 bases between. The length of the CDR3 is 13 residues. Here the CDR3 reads CASSFGAGYGYTF. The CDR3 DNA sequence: TGTGCCAGCAGTTTTGGGGCAGGATATGGCTACACCTTC.

The CDR3 bases are TGTGCCAGCAGCCCCAATTCCGGGGAAGGCACCGGGGAGCTGTTTTTT. The encoded protein is CASSPNSGEGTGELFF. This chain connects TRBV11-3 to TRBJ2-2, with a tentative D call TRBD2 (5 bases). The germline V gene encodes CDR1 SGHNT and CDR2 YENEEA. The V and J ends lost 5 bases and 4 bases respectively, with 17 bases between them. This CDR3 is built from 16 residues. Using reference TRBV11-3 and TRBJ2-2 for the parts outside the CDR3, the full variable domain is EAGVVQSPRYKIIEKKQPVAFWCNPISGHNTLYWYLQNLGQGPELLIRYENEEAVDDSQLPKDRFSAERLKGVDSTLKIQPAELGDSAVYLCASSPNSGEGTGELFFGEGSRLTVL.

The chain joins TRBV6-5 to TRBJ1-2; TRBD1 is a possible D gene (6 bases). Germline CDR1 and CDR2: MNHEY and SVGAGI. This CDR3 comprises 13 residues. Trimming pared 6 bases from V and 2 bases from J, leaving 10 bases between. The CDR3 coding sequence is TGTGCCAGCAGCAGGACAGAGAACTATGGCTACACCTTC. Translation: CASSRTENYGYTF.

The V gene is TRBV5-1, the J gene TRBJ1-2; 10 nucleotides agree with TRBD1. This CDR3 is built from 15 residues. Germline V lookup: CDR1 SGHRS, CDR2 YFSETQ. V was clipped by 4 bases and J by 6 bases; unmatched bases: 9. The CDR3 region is CASSNKTGGGDGYTF. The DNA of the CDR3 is TGCGCCAGCAGCAATAAGACAGGGGGCGGGGATGGCTACACCTTC.

This CDR3 reads CASSPTRDSSYEQYF. DNA of the CDR3: TGTGCCAGCAGCCCTACACGGGACTCCTCCTACGAGCAGTACTTC. This rearrangement joins TRBV28 to TRBJ2-7, with a tentative D call TRBD2 (6 bases). CDR1 is MDHEN, CDR2 SYDVKM, per germline. V was pared by 6 bases and J by 0 bases, with 15 bases between. The CDR3 has 15 amino acids.

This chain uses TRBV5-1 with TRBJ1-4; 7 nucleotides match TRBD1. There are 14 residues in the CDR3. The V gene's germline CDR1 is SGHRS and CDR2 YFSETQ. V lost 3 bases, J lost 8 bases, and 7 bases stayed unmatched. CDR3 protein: CASSSQGDQEKLFF. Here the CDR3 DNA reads TGCGCCAGCAGCTCGCAGGGGGATCAGGAAAAACTGTTTTTT.